Below, 3 T cell receptor beta chains from the same sample are listed, as sequenced in a study of CD8 T cells in Susac syndrome. Random hexamers were used to reverse transcribe an amount of roughly 0.45 to 1 ug RNA. One entry per CDR3 protein, called by TCRdb with MiXCR from the immunoSEQ multiplex PCR reads. Of about 180,000 distinct CDR3 sequences in the sample, around 96% were seen once. The source material was CD4+ T cells from PBMCs. All receptors come from a human donor with Susac syndrome.

The rearrangement links TRBV28 to TRBJ2-5; a possible D gene is TRBD1 (5 bases). Trimming removed 7 bases at V and 6 bases at J, with 21 bases between. There are 15 residues in the CDR3. From germline, CDR1 is MDHEN and CDR2 SYDVKM. In nucleotides, the CDR3 is TGTGCCAGCAAAACGGCAGGGCTGAGATCACAGACCCAGTACTTC. Protein sequence: CASKTAGLRSQTQYF.

This clonotype was seen just once. In DNA form, the CDR3 reads TGTGCCAGCAGCGTAAGTGAGGGCTATAATTCACCCCTCCACTTT. Translation gives CASSVSEGYNSPLHF. The V and J genes are TRBV9 and TRBJ1-6; D ambiguous. Trimming cost V 1 base and J 3 bases, with 8 bases left between them. This CDR3 comprises 15 residues. Germline V gene lookup returns CDR1 SGDLS and CDR2 YYNGEE.

The chain is built from TRBV5-1 and TRBJ2-1, with D perhaps TRBD2 (6 bases). Trimming removed 4 bases from V and 10 bases from J, with 27 bases in between. From germline, CDR1 is SGHRS and CDR2 YFSETQ. This CDR3 comprises 17 residues. The CDR3 protein is CASSASMAAGGVGEQFF. In nucleotides, the CDR3 is TGCGCCAGCAGCGCCAGTATGGCGGCGGGCGGGGTGGGAGAGCAGTTCTTC.